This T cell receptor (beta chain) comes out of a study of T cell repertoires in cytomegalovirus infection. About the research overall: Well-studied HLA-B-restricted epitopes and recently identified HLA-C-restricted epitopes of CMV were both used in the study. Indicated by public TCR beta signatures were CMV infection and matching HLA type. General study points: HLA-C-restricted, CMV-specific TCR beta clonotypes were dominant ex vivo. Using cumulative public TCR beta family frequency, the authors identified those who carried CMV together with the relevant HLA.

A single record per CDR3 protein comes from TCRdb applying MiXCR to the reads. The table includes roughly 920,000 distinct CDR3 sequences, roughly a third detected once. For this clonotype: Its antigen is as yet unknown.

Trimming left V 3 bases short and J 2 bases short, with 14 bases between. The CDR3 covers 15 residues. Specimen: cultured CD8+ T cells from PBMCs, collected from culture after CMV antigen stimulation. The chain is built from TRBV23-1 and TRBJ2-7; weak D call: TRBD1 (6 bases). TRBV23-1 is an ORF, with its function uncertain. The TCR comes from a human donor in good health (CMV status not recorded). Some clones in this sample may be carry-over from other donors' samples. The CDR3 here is CASSHPGHPPYEQYV. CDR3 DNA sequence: TGCGCCAGCAGTCACCCGGGACACCCGCCCTACGAGCAGTACGTC.